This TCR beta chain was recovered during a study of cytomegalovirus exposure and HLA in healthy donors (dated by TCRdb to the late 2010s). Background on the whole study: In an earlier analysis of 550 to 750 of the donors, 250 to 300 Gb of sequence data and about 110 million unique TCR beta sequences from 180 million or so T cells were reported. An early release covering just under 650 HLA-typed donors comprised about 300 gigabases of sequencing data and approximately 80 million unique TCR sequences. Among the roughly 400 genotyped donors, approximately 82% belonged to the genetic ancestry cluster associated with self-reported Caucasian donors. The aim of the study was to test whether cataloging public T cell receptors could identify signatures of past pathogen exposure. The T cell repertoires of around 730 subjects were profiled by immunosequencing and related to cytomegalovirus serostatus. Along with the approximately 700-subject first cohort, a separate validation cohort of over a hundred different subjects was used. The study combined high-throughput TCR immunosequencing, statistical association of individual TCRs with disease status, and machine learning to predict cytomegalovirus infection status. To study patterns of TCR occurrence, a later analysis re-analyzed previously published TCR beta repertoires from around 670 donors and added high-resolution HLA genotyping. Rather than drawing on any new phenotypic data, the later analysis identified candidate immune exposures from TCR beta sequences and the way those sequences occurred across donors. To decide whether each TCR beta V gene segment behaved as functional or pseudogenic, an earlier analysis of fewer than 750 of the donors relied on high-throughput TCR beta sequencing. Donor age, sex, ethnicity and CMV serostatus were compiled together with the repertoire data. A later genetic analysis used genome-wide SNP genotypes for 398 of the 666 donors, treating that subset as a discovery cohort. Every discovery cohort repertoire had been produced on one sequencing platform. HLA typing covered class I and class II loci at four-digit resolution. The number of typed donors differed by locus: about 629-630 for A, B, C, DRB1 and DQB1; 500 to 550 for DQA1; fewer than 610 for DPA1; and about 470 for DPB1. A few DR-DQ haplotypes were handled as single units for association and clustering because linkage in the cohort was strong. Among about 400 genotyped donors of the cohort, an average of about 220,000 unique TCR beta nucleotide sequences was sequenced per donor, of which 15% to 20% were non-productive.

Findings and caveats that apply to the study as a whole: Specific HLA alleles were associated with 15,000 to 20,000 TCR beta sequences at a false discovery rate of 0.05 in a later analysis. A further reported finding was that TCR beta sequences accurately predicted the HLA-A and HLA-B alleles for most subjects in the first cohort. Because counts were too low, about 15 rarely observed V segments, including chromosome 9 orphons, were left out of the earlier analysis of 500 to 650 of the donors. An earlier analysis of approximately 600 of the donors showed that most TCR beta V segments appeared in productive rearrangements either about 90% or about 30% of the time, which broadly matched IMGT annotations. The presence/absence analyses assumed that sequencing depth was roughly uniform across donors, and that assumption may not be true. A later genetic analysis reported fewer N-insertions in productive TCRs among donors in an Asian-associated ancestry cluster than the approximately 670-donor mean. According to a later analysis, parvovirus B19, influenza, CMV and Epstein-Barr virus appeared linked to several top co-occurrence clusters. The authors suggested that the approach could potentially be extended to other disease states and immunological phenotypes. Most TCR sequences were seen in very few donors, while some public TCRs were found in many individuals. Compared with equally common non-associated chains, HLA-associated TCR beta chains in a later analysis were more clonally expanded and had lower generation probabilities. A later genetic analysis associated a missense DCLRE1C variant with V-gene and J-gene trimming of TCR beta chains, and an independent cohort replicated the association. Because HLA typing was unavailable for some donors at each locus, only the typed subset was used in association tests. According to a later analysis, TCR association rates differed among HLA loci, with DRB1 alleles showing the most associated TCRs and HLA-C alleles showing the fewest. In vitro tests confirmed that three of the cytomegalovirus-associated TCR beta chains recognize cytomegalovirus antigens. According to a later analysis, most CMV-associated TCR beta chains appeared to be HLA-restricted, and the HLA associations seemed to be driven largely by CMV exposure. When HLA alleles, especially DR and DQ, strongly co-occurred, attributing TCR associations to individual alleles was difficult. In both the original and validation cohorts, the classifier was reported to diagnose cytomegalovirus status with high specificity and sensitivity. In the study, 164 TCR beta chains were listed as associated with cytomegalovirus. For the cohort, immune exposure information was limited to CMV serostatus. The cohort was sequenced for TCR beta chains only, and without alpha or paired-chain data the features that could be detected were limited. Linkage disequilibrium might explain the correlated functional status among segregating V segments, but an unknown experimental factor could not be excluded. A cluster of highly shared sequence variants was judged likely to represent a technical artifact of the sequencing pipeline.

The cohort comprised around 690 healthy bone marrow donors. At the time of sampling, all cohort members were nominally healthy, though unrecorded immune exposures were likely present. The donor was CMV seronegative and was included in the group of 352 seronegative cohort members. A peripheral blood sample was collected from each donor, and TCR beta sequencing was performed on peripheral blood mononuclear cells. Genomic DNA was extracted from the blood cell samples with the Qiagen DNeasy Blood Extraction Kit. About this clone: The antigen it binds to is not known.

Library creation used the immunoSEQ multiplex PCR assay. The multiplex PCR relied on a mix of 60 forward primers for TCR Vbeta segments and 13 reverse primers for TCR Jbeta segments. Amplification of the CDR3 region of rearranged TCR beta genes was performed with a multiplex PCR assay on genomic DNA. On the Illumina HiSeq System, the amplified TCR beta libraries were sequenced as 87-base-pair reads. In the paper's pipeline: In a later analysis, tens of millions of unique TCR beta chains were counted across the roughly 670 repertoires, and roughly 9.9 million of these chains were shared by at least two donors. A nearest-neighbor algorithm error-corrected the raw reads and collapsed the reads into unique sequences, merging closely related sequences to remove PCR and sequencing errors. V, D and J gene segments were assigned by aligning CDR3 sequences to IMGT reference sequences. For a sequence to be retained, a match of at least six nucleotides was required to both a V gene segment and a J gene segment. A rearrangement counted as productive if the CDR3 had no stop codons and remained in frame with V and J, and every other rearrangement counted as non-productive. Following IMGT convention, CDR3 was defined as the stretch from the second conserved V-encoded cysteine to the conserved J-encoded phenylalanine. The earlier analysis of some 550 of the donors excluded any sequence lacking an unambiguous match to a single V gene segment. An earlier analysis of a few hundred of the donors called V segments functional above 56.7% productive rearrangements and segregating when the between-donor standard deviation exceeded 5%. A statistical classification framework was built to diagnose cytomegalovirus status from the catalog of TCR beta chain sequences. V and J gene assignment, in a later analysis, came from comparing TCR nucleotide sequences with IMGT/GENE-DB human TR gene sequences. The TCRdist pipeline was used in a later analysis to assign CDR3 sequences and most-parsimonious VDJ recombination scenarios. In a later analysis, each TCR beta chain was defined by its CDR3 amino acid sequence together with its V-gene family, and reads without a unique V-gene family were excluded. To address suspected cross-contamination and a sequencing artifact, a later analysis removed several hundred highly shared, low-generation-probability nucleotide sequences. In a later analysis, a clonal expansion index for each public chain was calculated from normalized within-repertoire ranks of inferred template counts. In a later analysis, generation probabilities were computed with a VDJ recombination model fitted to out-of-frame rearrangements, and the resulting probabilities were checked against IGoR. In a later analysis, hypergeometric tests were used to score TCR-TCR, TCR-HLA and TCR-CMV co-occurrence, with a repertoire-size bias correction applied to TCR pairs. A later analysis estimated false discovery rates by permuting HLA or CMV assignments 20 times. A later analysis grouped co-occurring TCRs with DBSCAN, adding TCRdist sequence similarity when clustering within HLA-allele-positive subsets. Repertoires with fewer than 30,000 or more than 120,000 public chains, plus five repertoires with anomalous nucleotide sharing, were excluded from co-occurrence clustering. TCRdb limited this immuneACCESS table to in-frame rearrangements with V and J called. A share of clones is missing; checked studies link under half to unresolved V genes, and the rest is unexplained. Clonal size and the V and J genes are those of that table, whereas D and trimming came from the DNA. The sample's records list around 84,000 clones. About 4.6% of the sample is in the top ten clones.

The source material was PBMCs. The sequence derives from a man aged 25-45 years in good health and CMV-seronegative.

The CDR3 region reads CASSDSGGTGGYTF. The DNA reads TGTGCCAGCAGCGACTCCGGGGGGACGGGTGGCTACACCTTC. Recombination connected TRBV9 to TRBJ1-2; a tentative D match to TRBD1 spans 5 bases. V loses 3 bases, J loses 7 bases, and the germline ends lie 16 bases apart. According to the germline V gene, CDR1 reads SGDLS and CDR2 reads YYNGEE. The CDR3 goes from the cysteine to the phenylalanine over 14 residues. The sequence is cut down to CDR3 DNA, 42 bases in frame from base 1.